The sequence of this T cell receptor (beta chain) was determined in a study of CD8 T cells in Susac syndrome. It was with random hexamers that about 0.45 to 1 ug RNA was reverse transcribed. TCRdb analysed the immunoSEQ multiplex PCR reads with MiXCR anew, one entry per CDR3 protein. The sample has some 190,000 distinct CDR3 sequences, approximately 96% seen once. The clonotype was recovered from a human donor with multiple sclerosis. The sequenced sample consisted of CD4+ T cells from PBMCs.

The CDR3 region is CASSESGTVSYEQYF. The DNA for the CDR3 is TGTGCCAGCAGTGAATCGGGGACAGTATCCTACGAGCAGTACTTC. V is TRBV25-1 and J is TRBJ2-7, with TRBD1 matching over 7 bases. This CDR3 region has 15 residues. Losses at the gene ends were 1 base for V and 1 base for J; bases not matched to a gene: 4. Germline lookup yields CDR1 MGHDK and CDR2 SYGVNS.